Listed below are T cell receptor beta chains from one sample, sequenced in a study of CD4 T cells in relation to SARS-CoV-2 and coronaviruses. Their antigen targets remain unknown. Here immunoSEQ multiplex PCR was the method, and the copy in TCRdb shows in-frame clones only, minus some. Counted here are tens of thousands of clones, 84% occurring once; the ten biggest clones make up 1% to 1.5%. Sequencing was performed on naive CD4+ T cells from PBMCs, cultured in vitro. Receptors originate from an adult with COVID-19. Each CDR3 is given with its conserved first and last residue. D genes are given only for firm matches. The size of a clone is reported for some rows only, either as once, few or many, or as a class for expanded clones.

V gene	J gene	clone size	D gene	CDR3 DNA	CDR3 protein
TRBV4-2	TRBJ2-1	NA	TRBD2	TGTGCCAGCAGCCGGGCTAGCGGGAACTTTTTGGATGAGCAGTTCTTC	CASSRASGNFLDEQFF
TRBV5-3	TRBJ1-1	NA	TRBD1	TGTGCCAGAAGCCTCATTGCTCCGGGACAGGGAAGTTGTGAAGCTTTCTTT	CARSLIAPGQGSCEAFF
TRBV28	TRBJ1-4	NA	TRBD1	TGTGCCAGCGTAGGACAGGGTGTTTTTTATGAAAAACTGTTTTTT	CASVGQGVFYEKLFF
TRBV18	TRBJ2-3	once	TRBD2	TGTGCCAGCTCACTTGGACTAGCGGGAGCAGATACGCAGTATTTT	CASSLGLAGADTQYF
TRBV28	TRBJ2-4	NA	TRBD1	TGTGCCAGCAGTTTAGTAGCTAGGGGGCAAAACATTCAGTACTTC	CASSLVARGQNIQYF
TRBV27	TRBJ1-1	NA	TRBD1	TGTGCCAGCAGCCCGGGACAGGGGCGATACAGGAACACTGAAGCTTTCTTT	CASSPGQGRYRNTEAFF
TRBV19	TRBJ2-1	NA	NA	TGTGCCAGTAGTGGGGCGGGTGGGGTCTACAATGAGCAGTTCTTC	CASSGAGGVYNEQFF
TRBV6-4	TRBJ1-5	NA	NA	TGTGCCAGCAGAATACATAAGTTTAGCAATCAGCCCCAGCATTTT	CASRIHKFSNQPQHF
TRBV19	TRBJ2-5	NA	TRBD2	TGTGCCAGTTGGGGACTAGCGGGAGGGAAAGAGACCCAGTACTTC	CASWGLAGGKETQYF
TRBV2	TRBJ1-5	NA	NA	TGTGCCAGCAGTGAAGCAACAGGGTTTCCCTACCCCATTCAGCCCCAGCATTTT	CASSEATGFPYPIQPQHF
TRBV7-6	TRBJ2-7	medium-sized	TRBD2	TGTGCCAGCAGCTTAGAAGAAACTAGCGGACCAGACGAGCAGTACTTC	CASSLEETSGPDEQYF
TRBV7-8	TRBJ2-2	NA	TRBD1	TGTGCCAGCAGCCCGAGGACAGGGAACACCGGGGAGCTGTTTTTT	CASSPRTGNTGELFF
TRBV5-1	TRBJ2-1	NA	TRBD2	TGCGCCAGCAGCCCTGGTATCGGACTAGCGGGTGGAAATGAGCAGTTCTTC	CASSPGIGLAGGNEQFF
TRBV20-1	TRBJ2-7	NA	NA	TGCAGTGCCGATGATACCTACGAGCAGTACTTC	CSADDTYEQYF
TRBV11-2	TRBJ2-5	NA	NA	TGTGCCAGCGGGAGACAAGAGACCCAGTACTTC	CASGRQETQYF
TRBV6-5	TRBJ2-7	NA	TRBD2	TGTGCCAGCACCCCCCCGGGACTAGCGGGCGAGCAGTACTTC	CASTPPGLAGEQYF
TRBV18	TRBJ1-3	NA	TRBD1	TGTGCCAGCTCACCCCAGGACAGGCTGGGAAACACCATATATTTT	CASSPQDRLGNTIYF
TRBV9	TRBJ2-5	NA	TRBD2	TGTGCCAGCAGCACCAGCCCACGGGAGGGGGAGACCCAGTACTTC	CASSTSPREGETQYF
TRBV29-1	TRBJ2-3	NA	TRBD2	TGCAGCGTTGCGGAACTAGCGGGAGGGTTGACAGATACGCAGTATTTT	CSVAELAGGLTDTQYF
TRBV7-9	TRBJ2-7	NA	NA	TGTGCCAGCAGCCCAGGGACGGCGACCCCCTACGAGCAGTACTTC	CASSPGTATPYEQYF
TRBV25-1	TRBJ2-7	NA	TRBD2	TGTGCCAGCAGTGAATCGGGGACTACCTACGAGCAGTACTTC	CASSESGTTYEQYF
TRBV4-1	TRBJ2-2	NA	NA	TGCGCCAGCAGCCTTATCACCGGGGAGCTGTTTTTT	CASSLITGELFF
TRBV7-2	TRBJ1-3	NA	TRBD1	TGTGCCAGCAGCCCCCAGGGGGCGTTGATGGACACCATATATTTT	CASSPQGALMDTIYF
TRBV6-4	TRBJ2-3	large	TRBD2	TGTGCCAGCAGTGAGCGGGAGACAGATACGCAGTATTTT	CASSERETDTQYF
TRBV7-9	TRBJ1-1	NA	NA	TGTGCCAGCAGCATGGGGCTCCGAAACACTGAAGCTTTCTTT	CASSMGLRNTEAFF
TRBV18	TRBJ2-1	once	NA	TGTGCCAGCTCACCCGCGGGACAGTCCTACAATAAGCAGTTCTTC	CASSPAGQSYNKQFF
TRBV28	TRBJ2-3	NA	NA	TGTGCCAGCAGTACCGCCGGGACATACACAGATACGCAGTATTTT	CASSTAGTYTDTQYF
TRBV5-1	TRBJ2-1	NA	TRBD1	TGCGCCAGCAGCCCCAGGGGGACAGACTTCAATGAGCAGTTCTTC	CASSPRGTDFNEQFF
TRBV7-9	TRBJ2-5	few	TRBD2	TGTGCCAGCAGCTCGGGACTAGCGGGAGCTGAGACCCAGTACTTC	CASSSGLAGAETQYF
TRBV18	TRBJ2-7	NA	TRBD1	TGTGCCAGCTCACCTAGGACAGGGGGAGGGCAGTACTTC	CASSPRTGGGQYF
TRBV25-1	TRBJ1-5	few	NA	TGTGCCAGCAGTGATGACACTTCCCCTTATCAGCCCCAGCATTTT	CASSDDTSPYQPQHF
TRBV3-1/TRBV3-2	TRBJ1-1	few	NA	TGTGCCAGCAGCCAAGGGGGGCCGAGTACTGAAGCTTTCTTT	CASSQGGPSTEAFF
TRBV27	TRBJ2-1	NA	TRBD2	TGTGCCAGCAGTTTGACTAGCGGAAGCTCCTACAATGAGCAGTTCTTC	CASSLTSGSSYNEQFF
TRBV28	TRBJ1-2	NA	TRBD1	TGTGCCAGCAGACGGACAGGGATGAGGCATGGCTACACCTTC	CASRRTGMRHGYTF
TRBV6-2/TRBV6-3	TRBJ2-7	NA	TRBD2	TGTGCCAGCAGTTTTAGCGGGAGGACCCACGAGCAGTACTTC	CASSFSGRTHEQYF
TRBV6-5	TRBJ2-7	NA	NA	TGTGCCAGCAGCCGACAGGAAGGCTACGAGCAGTACTTC	CASSRQEGYEQYF
TRBV24-1	TRBJ2-7	NA	TRBD2	TGTGCCACCAGTGACCGGACTAGCCCCCCGTTTGAGCAGTACTTC	CATSDRTSPPFEQYF
TRBV6-6	TRBJ2-2	few	NA	TGTGCCAGCAGAACTTACACCGGGGAGCTGTTTTTT	CASRTYTGELFF
TRBV20-1	TRBJ2-7	NA	TRBD1	TGCAGTGCTAGTCTACAGGGGGCCGACTACGAGCAGTACTTC	CSASLQGADYEQYF
TRBV3-1/TRBV3-2	TRBJ2-2	NA	NA	TGTGCCAGCAGCCTAAGGCCTCTGCTGAACACCGGGGAGCTGTTTTTT	CASSLRPLLNTGELFF
TRBV6-2/TRBV6-3	TRBJ1-1	NA	NA	TGTGCCAGCAGTCCCAAAAGGGTCAGTGAAGCTTTCTTT	CASSPKRVSEAFF
TRBV6-5	TRBJ2-7	NA	TRBD2	TGTGCCAGCAGTCCCGGGACTAGCGGATACGAGCAGTACTTC	CASSPGTSGYEQYF
TRBV2	TRBJ1-2	few	NA	TGTGCCAGCAGTAAATCAGGGGTGGAGGCTGGCTACACCTTC	CASSKSGVEAGYTF
TRBV25-1	TRBJ1-1	few	NA	TGTGCCAGCGTCCCGGCGGGCGGCACTGAAGCTTTCTTT	CASVPAGGTEAFF
TRBV7-8	TRBJ2-1	NA	TRBD2	TGTGCCAGCAGCCGGGGGGATTCCTACAATGAGCAGTTCTTC	CASSRGDSYNEQFF